This T cell receptor beta chain came from a study of blood T cells in healthy people across ages. Germline assignment: CDR1 SQVTM and CDR2 ANQGSEA. CDR3 size: 14 residues. J was trimmed by 0 bases and V by 6 bases; bases with no gene match: 5. Alongside a J-beta primer mix, a sample-barcoded 5' primer served in a second PCR lasting roughly 6 to 11 cycles. TCRdb itself ran the 5' RACE reads through MiXCR, one entry per CDR3 protein. The table shows hundreds of thousands of distinct CDR3 sequences, with about 25% occurring only once. These data were likewise used in another study, on T cells of mothers and their children.

The chain couples TRBV29-1 to TRBJ2-7, with 10 bases lining up with TRBD2. Sequencing input: blood. The source is a boy aged 2 to 10 in good health. CDR3 in amino acids: CSVRTSGLSYEQYF. For the CDR3, the DNA is TGCAGCGTCCGGACTAGCGGCCTCTCCTACGAGCAGTACTTC.